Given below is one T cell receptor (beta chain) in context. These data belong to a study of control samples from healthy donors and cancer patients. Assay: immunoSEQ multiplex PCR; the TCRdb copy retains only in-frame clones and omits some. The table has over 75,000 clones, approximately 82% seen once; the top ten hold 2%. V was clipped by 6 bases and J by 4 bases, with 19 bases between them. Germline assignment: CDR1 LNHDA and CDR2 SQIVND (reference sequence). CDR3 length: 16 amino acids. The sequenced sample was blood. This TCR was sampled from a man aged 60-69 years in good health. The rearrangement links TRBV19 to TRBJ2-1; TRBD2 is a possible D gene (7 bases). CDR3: CASSDGGGRFYNEQFF. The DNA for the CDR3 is TGTGCCAGTAGCGATGGGGGGGGGCGATTTTACAATGAGCAGTTCTTC. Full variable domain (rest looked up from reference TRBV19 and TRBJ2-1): DGGITQSPKYLFRKEGQNVTLSCEQNLNHDAMYWYRQDPGQGLRLIYYSQIVNDFQKGDIAEGYSVSREKKESFPLTVTSAQKNPTAFYLCASSDGGGRFYNEQFFGPGTRLTVL.